These 26 T cell receptor beta chains share one sample of origin, sequenced in a study of T cell changes during pregnancy in multiple sclerosis. Profiled with immunoSEQ multiplex PCR; TCRdb holds only in-frame clones, not every one. Of approximately 88,000 clones listed, more than 90% are singletons. The sequenced sample was peripheral blood, obtained in the second trimester of pregnancy. Receptors originate from a female donor with multiple sclerosis, enrolled in a pregnancy study.

The chain combines TRBV11-3 with TRBJ2-1; D may be TRBD1 (6 bases). Per germline, CDR1 SGHNT and CDR2 YENEEA. The CDR3 is 14 amino acids. Trimming took off 5 bases at V and 4 bases at J, with 12 bases between the two ends. CDR3 bases: TGTGCCAGCAGCAGGACAGTGCGGTACAATGAGCAGTTCTTC. It codes for CASSRTVRYNEQFF.

The chain has TRBV30 and TRBJ2-3; 8 nucleotides line up with TRBD1. Germline V gene lookup returns CDR1 GTSNPN and CDR2 SVGIG (reference sequence). J was trimmed by 3 bases and V by 1 base; bases with no gene match: 3. The CDR3 covers 14 residues. The CDR3: CAWSAGQGTDTQYF. Here the CDR3 DNA reads TGTGCCTGGAGTGCCGGACAGGGTACAGATACGCAGTATTTT. Full variable domain (outside the CDR3, taken from reference TRBV30 and TRBJ2-3): SQTIHQWPATLVQPVGSPLSLECTVEGTSNPNLYWYRQAAGRGLQLLFYSVGIGQISSEVPQNLSASRPQDRQFILSSKKLLLSDSGFYLCAWSAGQGTDTQYFGPGTRLTVL.

The CDR3 nucleotides are TGTGCCTGGAGTGGGGGACTAGTCCATAGCGAGCAGTACTTC. It encodes CAWSGGLVHSEQYF. The rearrangement uses TRBV30 and TRBJ2-7; TRBD2 matches at 8 bases. This CDR3 region has 14 residues. With V trimmed by 1 base and J by 6 bases, 8 bases remained unmatched. Germline V gene data show CDR1 as GTSNPN and CDR2 as SVGIG (reference sequence).

CDR3 nucleotides: TGTGCCAGCAGTGAGCAGACAGGGTTAGCTGGAAACACCATATATTTT. Amino acid sequence: CASSEQTGLAGNTIYF. The chain has TRBV2 and TRBJ1-3; the match to TRBD1 covers 7 bases. V lost 3 bases, J lost 2 bases, and 7 bases stayed unmatched. The CDR3 is 16 residues long. Germline CDR1 SNHLY, CDR2 FYNNEI.

This chain links TRBV28 with TRBJ1-5; D may be TRBD1 (6 bases). The ends were cut back, 6 bases at V and 6 bases at J, with 15 bases in the middle. Germline CDR1 is MDHEN and CDR2 is SYDVKM. The CDR3 consists of 14 residues. The CDR3 bases are TGTGCCAGCAGATATCAGGGAGGGGGTCAGCCCCAGCATTTT. As protein: CASRYQGGGQPQHF.

V usage is TRBV20-1 and J usage is TRBJ2-5; D ambiguous. This CDR3 has 10 residues. The V gene lost 6 bases and the J gene lost 2 bases, with 4 bases spanning the gap. The germline V gene has CDR1 DFQATT and CDR2 SNEGSKA (reference sequence). The CDR3 nucleotides read TGCAGTGCCCTACAAGAGACCCAGTACTTC. This encodes CSALQETQYF.

The rearrangement joins TRBV5-1 to TRBJ2-5, with 8 bases aligning to TRBD1. CDR1 and CDR2 (germline): SGHRS, YFSETQ. CDR3 size: 16 residues. J gave up 2 bases and V 0 bases, and 6 bases lay outside the gene matches. CDR3 loop: CASSLGQGTSQETQYF. The CDR3, as DNA: TGCGCCAGCAGCTTGGGACAGGGGACTTCACAAGAGACCCAGTACTTC.

V is TRBV11-2 and J is TRBJ2-7; a possible D gene is TRBD1 (6 bases). The ends were cut back, 4 bases at V and 1 base at J, with 11 bases in the middle. The CDR3 is made up of 14 amino acids. CDR1 and CDR2 from the germline V gene are SGHAT and FQNNGV. The CDR3 reads CASSSHRVSYEQYF. CDR3 DNA: TGTGCCAGCAGCTCCCACAGGGTGTCCTACGAGCAGTACTTC.

The gene calls are TRBV28 and TRBJ2-3, with 8 bases identical to TRBD2. With 3 bases clipped from V and 0 bases from J, the junction kept 2 bases outside the gene matches. Germline values: CDR1 MDHEN, CDR2 SYDVKM. The CDR3 totals 15 residues. The CDR3 DNA reads TGTGCCAGCAGTTTCCCGGGAGGGAGCACAGATACGCAGTATTTT. Translation: CASSFPGGSTDTQYF.

A single count supports this clone. CDR3 protein: CASSVLSLDKTQYF. In nucleotides, the CDR3 is TGTGCCAGCAGCGTCCTAAGCCTTGACAAGACCCAGTACTTC. V usage is TRBV9 and J usage is TRBJ2-5, with D uncertain. CDR3 length: 14 amino acids. Germline V gene sequence: CDR1 SGDLS, CDR2 YYNGEE. V dropped 2 bases and J dropped 6 bases, with 14 bases sitting between them.

V gene TRBV28 combines with J gene TRBJ1-1, with 9 bases lining up with TRBD1. Unmatched junction bases numbered 6, after V lost 5 bases and J lost 2 bases. The CDR3 has 15 residues. Germline V gene lookup returns CDR1 MDHEN and CDR2 SYDVKM. CDR3 in DNA: TGTGCCAGCAGTCCCGGGACAGGGCTTAACACTGAAGCTTTCTTT. Protein product: CASSPGTGLNTEAFF.

This chain uses TRBV7-9 with TRBJ1-1; D is unresolved. V lost 5 bases, J lost 5 bases, and 9 bases lay in between. The germline V gene encodes CDR1 SEHNR and CDR2 FQNEAQ (reference sequence). The CDR3 loop spans 12 amino acids. In DNA, the CDR3 is TGTGCCAGCAGCCCAGACGGGACTGAAGCTTTCTTT. The encoded protein is CASSPDGTEAFF.

The rearrangement uses TRBV5-6 and TRBJ2-5; TRBD1 matches 9 bases. Per the germline V gene, CDR1 is SGHDT and CDR2 is YYEEEE. The CDR3 covers 15 residues. J lost 5 bases, V lost 4 bases, and 9 bases had no gene match. As DNA, the CDR3 is TGTGCCAGCAGCAGCGGGACAGGGAGGCTTGAGACCCAGTACTTC. Its protein is CASSSGTGRLETQYF.

The gene calls are TRBV6-1 and TRBJ2-7; D is uncertain. The germline V and J ends were trimmed by 1 base and 0 bases, with 4 bases remaining between them. The germline CDR1 and CDR2 sequences are MNHNS and SASEGT. This CDR3 has 13 residues. CDR3 coding DNA: TGTGCCAGCAGTGAAGTGAGCTCCTACGAGCAGTACTTC. As protein: CASSEVSSYEQYF.

As to this clone: One end of the junction varies from germline; a read error may be responsible. The same CDR3 arises from other DNA sequences in this sample as well. This chain uses TRBV2 with TRBJ2-7; 8 bases match TRBD2. CDR3 length equals 12 residues. Germline assignment: CDR1 SNHLY and CDR2 FYNNEI. The CDR3 coding sequence is TGTGCCATGGCTAGCGGGTCCTACGAGCAGTACTTT. Protein product: CAMASGSYEQYF.

J is TRBJ1-2 and V is TRBV27; TRBD1 aligns across 8 bases. The germline V gene has CDR1 MNHEY and CDR2 SMNVEV (reference sequence). The trim removed 5 bases at V and 2 bases at J, leaving 13 bases unmatched. There are 17 residues in the CDR3. CDR3 region: CASSPLLTGANNYGYTF. The CDR3 coding sequence is TGTGCCAGCAGTCCCCTTCTGACAGGGGCGAACAACTATGGCTACACCTTC.

The chain combines TRBV5-1 with TRBJ2-1; 8 positions match TRBD1. CDR1 is SGHRS and CDR2 is YFSETQ in the germline V gene. The CDR3 is made up of 11 amino acids. V lost 4 bases and J lost 14; bases outside the gene matches: 5. The CDR3 reads CASSTGQGEFF. The CDR3 nucleotides read TGCGCCAGCAGCACCGGACAGGGTGAGTTCTTC.

The chain links TRBV5-1 to TRBJ2-2, with 8 bases matching TRBD2. The CDR3 spans 19 residues. Trimming removed 4 bases from V and 2 bases from J; junction bases left unmatched: 16. The V gene's germline CDR1 is SGHRS and CDR2 YFSETQ. CDR3 coding DNA: TGCGCCAGCAGCCAACGGACTAGCAGACAAGAGTATAACACCGGGGAGCTGTTTTTT. This translates into CASSQRTSRQEYNTGELFF.

The rearrangement links TRBV13 to TRBJ2-7; D perhaps matches TRBD2 (6 bases). Germline V gives CDR1 PRHDT, CDR2 FYEKMQ (reference sequence). The CDR3 runs 15 residues. The ends were cut back, 0 bases at V and 2 bases at J, with 11 bases in the middle. CDR3 region: CASSLGGGLPYEQYF. In DNA, the CDR3 is TGTGCCAGCAGCTTAGGTGGGGGACTTCCCTACGAGCAGTACTTC.

The chain combines TRBV5-4 with TRBJ2-7, with 9 positions matching TRBD2. This CDR3 contains 15 residues. Trimming removed 7 bases from V and 6 bases from J; junction bases left unmatched: 14. Germline V gives CDR1 SGHNT, CDR2 YYREEE (reference sequence). CDR3 DNA: TGTGCCAGCTCGTTGGGTGTTAGCGGGAGCCGCGAGCAGTACTTC. Translation: CASSLGVSGSREQYF.

The V gene is TRBV4-1, the J gene TRBJ2-3; 7 bases match TRBD2. CDR3 length: 15 amino acids. V lost 1 base to trimming and J lost 2 bases; unmatched junction nucleotides: 3. CDR1 is MGHRA and CDR2 is YSYEKL in the germline V gene. The CDR3 spells CASSQVGTITDTQYF. The CDR3 DNA is TGCGCCAGCAGCCAAGTGGGGACTATCACAGATACGCAGTATTTT.

This rearrangement joins TRBV6-5 to TRBJ1-2; unclear D gene. The CDR3 runs 13 residues. The germline V and J ends were trimmed by 2 bases and 6 bases, with 10 bases remaining between them. Germline V gene data show CDR1 as MNHEY and CDR2 as SVGAGI. This CDR3 reads CASSYMSGDGYTF. CDR3 nucleotides: TGTGCCAGCAGTTACATGTCGGGAGATGGCTACACCTTC.

V usage is TRBV10-3 and J usage is TRBJ2-3, with 8 bases matching TRBD2. From germline, CDR1 is ENHRY and CDR2 SYGVKD. The CDR3 is made up of 14 amino acids. Trimming cost V 5 bases and J 0 bases; bases outside gene matches: 1. Here the CDR3 reads CAISIAGSTDTQYF. In DNA form, the CDR3 reads TGTGCCATCAGTATAGCGGGGAGCACAGATACGCAGTATTTT.

This chain joins TRBV28 and TRBJ2-3; 8 positions agree with TRBD2. The CDR3 consists of 12 residues. Germline assignment: CDR1 MDHEN and CDR2 SYDVKM. The V segment lost 7 bases and the J segment 13 bases; nucleotides outside the gene matches: 10. CDR3 in DNA: TGTGCCAGCAACTCCGGGGGGGGCTATGAGTATTTT. It translates to CASNSGGGYEYF.

The V call is TRBV12-2, the J call TRBJ2-1; the table's D gene call, TRBD2, was not cross checked with the DNA. TRBV12-2 is a recognized pseudogene. This CDR3 is built from 16 residues. The CDR3 DNA is TGTGCAAGTCGCTTCCGAGGCGGGAGGGGGTGCAATGAGCAGTTCTTC. Translating it yields CASRFRGGRGCNEQFF.

The chain carries TRBV28 and TRBJ1-1; 7 nucleotides agree with TRBD1. Germline V gene lookup returns CDR1 MDHEN and CDR2 SYDVKM. This CDR3 is built from 13 residues. V lost 3 bases to trimming and J lost 9 bases; unmatched junction nucleotides: 7. This CDR3 is CASSFGDRKKAFF. The CDR3 DNA reads as TGTGCCAGCAGTTTCGGGGACAGAAAGAAAGCTTTCTTT.